This entry lists 13 T cell receptor beta chains sequenced from one sample in a study of metastatic and nonmetastatic thyroid tumors. TCRdb recomputed clones from the PCR reads via MiXCR. Of about 5,000 clones listed, about 25% are singletons. Among the patients, none had received any treatment before thyroid surgery. Material: adjacent normal tissue. The receptors here all came from a male donor with papillary thyroid cancer or a benign thyroid nodule (not recorded which). Some clones in this sample may be carry-over from other donors' samples.

A few counts support this clone. One end of the junction is discordant with germline, which a read error may explain. Different DNA sequences within this sample yield the same CDR3. V and J are TRBV15 and TRBJ2-4, with 7 bases lining up with TRBD2. This CDR3 contains 14 residues. Germline V CDR1 and CDR2: LNHNV, YYDKDF (reference sequence). The CDR3 DNA is TGTGCCACCTCCAAAGGGGAGGGCCGGAACATTCAATACTTC. Translation gives CATSKGEGRNIQYF.

This clone was detected ten times or more. J is TRBJ2-2 and V is TRBV6-2 or TRBV6-3; the D is unclear. This CDR3 spans 14 amino acids. Germline V gene data show CDR1 as MNHEY and CDR2 as SVGEGT. V was trimmed by 0 bases and J by 1 base, leaving 3 bases between them. The chain's CDR3 is CASSYSGNTGELFF. DNA for the CDR3: TGTGCCAGCAGTTACTCTGGGAACACCGGGGAGCTGTTTTTT.

This clone was counted only a few times. The genes are TRBV30 and TRBJ1-2; D might be TRBD1 (5 bases). CDR1 is GTSNPN and CDR2 is SVGIG in the germline V gene (reference sequence). The CDR3 spans 15 residues. Trimming removed 4 bases from V and 2 bases from J, with 17 bases in between. The CDR3 nucleotides read TGTGCCTGGAACGGGGTGGTAAAGGGGAACTATGGCTACACCTTC. It yields the protein CAWNGVVKGNYGYTF.

This clone was detected a few times. V usage is TRBV9 and J usage is TRBJ2-7; 7 bases are shared with TRBD2. Unmatched junction bases numbered 7, after V lost 4 bases and J lost 3 bases. CDR3 length: 14 residues. Germline V lookup: CDR1 SGDLS, CDR2 YYNGEE. CDR3 in DNA: TGTGCCAGCAGCCCTCGGACTAGTGACTACGAGCAGTACTTC. This translates into CASSPRTSDYEQYF.

This chain uses TRBV30 with TRBJ2-5, with D perhaps TRBD2 (5 bases). This CDR3 has 11 residues. Trimming pared 5 bases from V and 10 bases from J, leaving 14 bases between. The germline CDR1 and CDR2 sequences are GTSNPN and SVGIG (reference sequence). CDR3 bases: TGTGCCTGGGAGGTTGGAGGAAACCAGTACTTC. It translates to CAWEVGGNQYF.

The table lists this clone with a few counts. This chain links TRBV24-1 with TRBJ1-6; D not resolved. The germline V gene has CDR1 KGHDR and CDR2 SFDVKD. This CDR3 is 14 amino acids long. The CDR3 DNA follows: TGTTCCAGCCAAGGTATCTCCTATAATTCACCCCTCCACTTT. Its translation is CSSQGISYNSPLHF.

Relative to its sample, this clone is large. V gene TRBV30 combines with J gene TRBJ1-6, with 8 bases aligning to TRBD1. The CDR3 extends over 14 amino acids. V was clipped by 3 bases and J by 5 bases; unmatched bases: 3. CDR1 is GTSNPN and CDR2 is SVGIG in the germline V gene (reference sequence). This CDR3 reads CAWSRGQDNSPLHF. The CDR3 region has the DNA TGTGCCTGGAGCAGGGGACAGGATAATTCACCCCTCCACTTT.

The V gene is TRBV20-1, the J gene TRBJ1-3; the D is unclear. This CDR3 is 15 amino acids long. Trimming stripped 2 bases from V and 2 bases from J, with 13 bases between. CDR1 is DFQATT, CDR2 SNEGSKA, per germline (reference sequence). CDR3 amino acids: CSARLRELTGNTIYF. CDR3 in DNA: TGCAGTGCTAGATTGAGGGAGCTCACTGGAAACACCATATATTTT.

This clone was seen many times. With a much larger clone just one base away, this may be a read error. This chain links TRBV6-2 or TRBV6-3 with TRBJ2-7; tentative D call: TRBD1 (6 bases). The CDR3 contains 15 residues. The V gene's germline CDR1 is MNHEY and CDR2 SVGEGT. V shed 10 bases and J shed 0 bases, with 19 bases lying between them. The CDR3 reads CATVGGGRSSYEQYF. CDR3 in DNA: TGTGCCACCGTTGGGGGCGGCCGGTCCTCCTACGAGCAGTACTTC.

There are many counts of this clone. The rearrangement uses TRBV5-6 and TRBJ2-5, with TRBD2 as a possible D gene (7 bases). The CDR3 loop spans 15 amino acids. The germline CDR1 and CDR2 sequences are SGHDT and YYEEEE. The V and J ends lost 2 bases and 6 bases respectively, with 17 bases between them. The CDR3, as DNA: TGTGCCAGCAGCTTTAAGGGGGGGGTTGGACAGACCCAGTACTTC. This encodes CASSFKGGVGQTQYF. The full variable domain, in which reference TRBV5-6 and TRBJ2-5 provide the parts outside the CDR3, is DAGVTQSPTHLIKTRGQQVTLRCSPKSGHDTVSWYQQALGQGPQFIFQYYEEEERQRGNFPDRFSGHQFPNYSSELNVNALLLGDSALYLCASSFKGGVGQTQYFGPGTRLLVL.

In its sample, this clone was seen a few times. The rearrangement joins TRBV30 to TRBJ1-3; D is uncertain. Trimming pared 4 bases from V and 3 bases from J, leaving 10 bases between. The CDR3 is made up of 13 amino acids. Germline lookup yields CDR1 GTSNPN and CDR2 SVGIG (reference sequence). The CDR3 region has the DNA TGTGCCTGGACCACAGTCATTGGAAACACCATATATTTT. Its translation is CAWTTVIGNTIYF.

The chain is built from TRBV15 and TRBJ2-4; D is uncertain. The CDR3 covers 8 residues. Germline V CDR1 and CDR2: LNHNV, YYDKDF (reference sequence). V was cut by 10 bases and J by 5 bases, with 0 bases left in between. CDR3 loop: CAKNIQYF. CDR3 bases: TGTGCCAAAAACATTCAGTACTTC.

By proportion, this clone is medium-sized. The chain joins TRBV28 to TRBJ2-7; D is possibly TRBD2 (5 bases). Germline CDR1 MDHEN, CDR2 SYDVKM. CDR3 length: 15 residues. V was cut by 7 bases and J by 1 base, with 17 bases left in between. The CDR3 bases are TGTGCCAGCACCCCCTTCGGGGTGGGGTCCTACGAGCAGTACTTC. Its protein is CASTPFGVGSYEQYF. The complete variable domain, with remaining parts taken from reference TRBV28 and TRBJ2-7, reads DVKVTQSSRYLVKRTGEKVFLECVQDMDHENMFWYRQDPGLGLRLIYFSYDVKMKEKGDIPEGYSVSREKKERFSLILESASTNQTSMYLCASTPFGVGSYEQYFGPGTRLTVT.